A single T cell receptor (beta chain) is shown here with its context. The sample comes from a study of blood T cell repertoires in COVID-19. Background on the study: The analysed material was cDNA or gDNA that came from T cells, B-cell-depleted T cells, or PBMCs.

Produced via immunoSEQ multiplex PCR; TCRdb's table is partial and in-frame only. This sample has some 310,000 clones; just under 90% occur once, and the top ten carry roughly a tenth. V gave up 4 bases and J gave up 0 bases, with 12 bases separating them. The CDR3 runs 16 residues. The germline V gene encodes CDR1 LGHDT and CDR2 YNNKEL (reference sequence). The sequence was obtained from a woman in her 30s who had recovered from COVID-19. V gene TRBV3-1 (or the pseudogene TRBV3-2) combines with J gene TRBJ2-2; D is perhaps TRBD2 (5 bases). The sequenced material came from PBMCs or T cells enriched from blood (not recorded which). The DNA for the CDR3 is TGTGCCAGCAGCCCGAAGAGGGTGACGAACACCGGGGAGCTGTTTTTT. It yields the protein CASSPKRVTNTGELFF.